The T cell receptor beta chain under discussion was sequenced for a study of identical twins (TCRdb year 2016). Turning to the overall study: TCR alpha and beta repertoires from monozygotic twins, unrelated adults of various ages and cord blood were deep-sequenced to test whether fetal clonotypes persist. Replicate twin experiments were performed at different times using different library preparation protocols to rule out contamination. Results and caveats for the whole study, not just this receptor: Zero-insertion analyses could be partly confounded by invariant T cells such as MAIT and iNKT, though diverse VJ usage argued against such confounding for most clonotypes. Compared with coincidental sharing between unrelated individuals, an excess of low generation-probability sequences was observed among out-of-frame TCR alpha sequences shared between twins. Because the same donors could not be followed over many years, the conclusions depended on cross-sectional statistical analysis. A weaker excess of twin sharing was found in beta out-of-frame sequences because the signal-to-noise ratio was lowered by fewer shared sequences. Out-of-frame TCR alpha sharing in monozygotic twins was systematically underestimated by recombination models, whereas sharing between unrelated individuals was in agreement with the recombination models. Fewer insertions were carried by abundant cord blood beta clonotypes, a similar but weaker trend appeared in young adult naive repertoires, and no such trend appeared in memory repertoires.

Only healthy Caucasian donors were included. The twin cohort comprised three pairs of female monozygotic twins, all aged roughly 18 to 29 years. Positive isolation kits from Invitrogen were used to isolate the CD4+ and CD8+ T cell populations. There are many counts of this clonotype. What antigen it recognizes has not been identified. The input lacks base qualities; no much larger clone sits a single base away. At the junction V is shortened by 0 bases and J by 1 base, with 13 bases in between. CDR1 is given as SGHNT and CDR2 as YENEEA, both from the germline V gene. CDR3 length: 17 amino acids, cysteine to phenylalanine. CDR3 DNA only is kept here, 51 bases in frame from base 1. The library came from 5' RACE. The data were produced on an Illumina HiSeq 2000. A universal primer binding site was added through template switching, and the final cDNA carried a unique molecular identifier so that TCR cDNA molecules could be counted accurately. First-strand cDNA for TCR alpha and beta chains was synthesized from specific primers in the conserved constant-segment region. To control for contamination, every cDNA library was double barcoded, receiving both a SMART-Mk sample barcode and Illumina barcodes. TruSeq adapter sequences, together with Illumina sample barcodes, were added in two successive PCR steps. The TCR alpha and beta cDNA libraries were sequenced on the Illumina HiSeq platform using custom primers. The published analysis was carried out like this. MiGEC was used to process raw reads and extract unique molecular identifiers, and MiXCR was used to find CDR3 positions. For each individual, recombination models were inferred using an EM algorithm with the repgenHMM and IGoR tools. The tcR package in R was used for shared clonotype analysis, with sharing normalized by the product of cloneset sizes. To study raw recombination free of thymic and clonal selection effects, out-of-frame nonproductive sequences were analyzed. TCRdb redid the processing of the public reads, applying fastp at Q25 and MiXCR, and retained in-frame beta chains. When rows share a CDR3 protein, they turn into one entry using the most common DNA and genes. TCRdb's processing, not the authors', yielded these V and J calls. Here the sample has some 300,000 distinct CDR3 sequences; roughly an eighth occur a single time. Of the sample, approximately 7.5% falls within the top ten clones.

These same data were also listed under a study on yellow fever vaccine responses in identical twins. From the second report: According to the authors, in identical twins the way T cells responded to vaccination appeared partly convergent and partly personalized. In the study, vaccine-responding T cell clones were precisely tracked in identical twins.

The TCR originated in a woman aged 18-35 years in good health. Source material: CD8+ T cells sorted from blood. The sequence links TRBV11-3 to TRBJ2-1; the D gene remains uncertain. At the DNA level, the sequence is TGTGCCAGCAGCTTAGAGTCTAGGCGAGTATCCTACAATGAGCAGTTCTTC. Its translation reads: CASSLESRRVSYNEQFF.